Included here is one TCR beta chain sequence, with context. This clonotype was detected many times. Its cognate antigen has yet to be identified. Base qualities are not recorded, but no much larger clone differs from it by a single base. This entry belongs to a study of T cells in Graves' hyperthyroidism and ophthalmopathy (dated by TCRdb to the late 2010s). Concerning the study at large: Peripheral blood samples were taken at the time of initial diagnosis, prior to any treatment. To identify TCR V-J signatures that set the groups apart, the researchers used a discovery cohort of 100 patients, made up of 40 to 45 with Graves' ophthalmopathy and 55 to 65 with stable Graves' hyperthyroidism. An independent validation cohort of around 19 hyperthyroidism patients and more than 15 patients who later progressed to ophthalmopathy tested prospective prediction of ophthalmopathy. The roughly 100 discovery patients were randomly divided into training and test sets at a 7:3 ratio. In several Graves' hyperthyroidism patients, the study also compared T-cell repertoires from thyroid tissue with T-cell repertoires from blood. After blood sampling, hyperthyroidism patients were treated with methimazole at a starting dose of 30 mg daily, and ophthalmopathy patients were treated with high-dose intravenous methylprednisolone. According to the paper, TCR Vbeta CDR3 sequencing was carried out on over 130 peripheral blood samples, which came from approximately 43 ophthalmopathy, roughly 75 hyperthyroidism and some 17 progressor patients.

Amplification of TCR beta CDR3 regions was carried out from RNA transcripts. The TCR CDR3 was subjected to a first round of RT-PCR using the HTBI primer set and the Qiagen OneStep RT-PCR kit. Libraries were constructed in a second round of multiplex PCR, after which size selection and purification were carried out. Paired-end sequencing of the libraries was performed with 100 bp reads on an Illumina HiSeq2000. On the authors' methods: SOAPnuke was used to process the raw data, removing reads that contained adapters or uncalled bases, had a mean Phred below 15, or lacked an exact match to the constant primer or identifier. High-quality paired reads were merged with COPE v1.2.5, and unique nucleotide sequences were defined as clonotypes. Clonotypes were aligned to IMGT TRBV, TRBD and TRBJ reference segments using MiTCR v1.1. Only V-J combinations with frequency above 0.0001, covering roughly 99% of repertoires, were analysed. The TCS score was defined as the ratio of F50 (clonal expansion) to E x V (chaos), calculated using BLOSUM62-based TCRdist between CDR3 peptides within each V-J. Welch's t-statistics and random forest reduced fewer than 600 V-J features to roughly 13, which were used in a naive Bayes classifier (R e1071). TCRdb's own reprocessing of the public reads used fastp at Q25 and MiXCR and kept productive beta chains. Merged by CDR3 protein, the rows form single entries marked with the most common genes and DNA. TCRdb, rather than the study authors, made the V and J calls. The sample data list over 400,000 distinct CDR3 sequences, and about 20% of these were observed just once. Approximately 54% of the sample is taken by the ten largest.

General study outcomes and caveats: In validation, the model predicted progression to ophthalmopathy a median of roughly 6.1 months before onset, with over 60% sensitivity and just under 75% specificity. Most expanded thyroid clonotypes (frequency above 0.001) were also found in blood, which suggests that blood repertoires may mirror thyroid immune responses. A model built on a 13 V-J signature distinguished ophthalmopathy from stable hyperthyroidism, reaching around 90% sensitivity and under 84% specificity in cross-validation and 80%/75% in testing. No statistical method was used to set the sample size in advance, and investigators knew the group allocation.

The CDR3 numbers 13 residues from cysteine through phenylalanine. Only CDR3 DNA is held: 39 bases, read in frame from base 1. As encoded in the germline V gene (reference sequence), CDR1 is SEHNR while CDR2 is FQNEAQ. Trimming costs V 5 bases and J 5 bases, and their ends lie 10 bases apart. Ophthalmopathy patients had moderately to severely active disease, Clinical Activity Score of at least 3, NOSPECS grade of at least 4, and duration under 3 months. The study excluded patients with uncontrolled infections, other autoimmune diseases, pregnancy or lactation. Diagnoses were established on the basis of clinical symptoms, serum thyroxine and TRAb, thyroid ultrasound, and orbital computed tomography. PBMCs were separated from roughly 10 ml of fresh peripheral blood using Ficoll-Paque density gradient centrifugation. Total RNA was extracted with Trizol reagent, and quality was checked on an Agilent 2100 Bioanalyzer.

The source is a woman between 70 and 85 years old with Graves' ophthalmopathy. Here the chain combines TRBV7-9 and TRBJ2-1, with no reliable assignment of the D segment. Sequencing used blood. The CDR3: CASSPRTNNEQFF. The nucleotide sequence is TGTGCCAGCAGCCCTCGAACGAACAATGAGCAGTTCTTC.